These 15 T cell receptor beta chains came from one sample sequenced in a study of blood T cell repertoires in COVID-19. The method was immunoSEQ multiplex PCR; TCRdb's version includes in-frame clones alone and lacks a portion of them. The sample shows hundreds of thousands of clones, 80% to 90% of them seen only once. The sample comprised peripheral blood. All receptors derive from a woman aged 70-85 years with COVID-19, enrolled during active disease.

The gene calls are TRBV13 and TRBJ2-5, with 9 positions matching TRBD1. V lost 6 bases and J lost 5; bases outside the gene matches: 7. Germline V CDR1 and CDR2: PRHDT, FYEKMQ (reference sequence). The CDR3 runs 14 residues. This CDR3 reads CASRNRDRVETQYF. The CDR3 DNA reads TGTGCCAGCAGAAACCGGGACAGGGTGGAGACCCAGTACTTC.

The chain links TRBV3-1 (or the pseudogene TRBV3-2) to TRBJ2-1; TRBD2 matches at 9 bases. Trimming at V came to 1 base and at J to 5 bases, leaving 3 bases not matched to a gene. Per the germline V gene, CDR1 is LGHDT and CDR2 is YNNKEL (reference sequence). The CDR3 length is 15 residues. CDR3 amino acids: CASSQVQRGDNEQFF. The CDR3 DNA follows: TGTGCCAGCAGCCAAGTACAGCGGGGGGACAATGAGCAGTTCTTC.

The chain carries TRBV18 and TRBJ1-1; D is perhaps TRBD1 (6 bases). The CDR3 runs 13 residues. Per the germline V gene, CDR1 is KGHSH and CDR2 is LQKENI. V was trimmed by 3 bases and J by 8 bases, leaving 13 bases between them. CDR3 bases: TGTGCCAGCTCACCTCCACAGGGTCCCGAAGCTTTCTTT. Translation: CASSPPQGPEAFF.

The chain has TRBV7-2 and TRBJ2-7; TRBD1 matches at 7 bases. Trimming cost V 1 base and J 2 bases; bases outside gene matches: 2. The CDR3 runs 14 residues. Looked up from germline, CDR1 is SGHTA and CDR2 is FQGNSA. The CDR3 loop is CASSLGRGPYEQYF. CDR3 DNA: TGTGCCAGCAGCTTAGGTAGGGGGCCCTACGAGCAGTACTTC. The variable domain in full, with the rest retrieved from reference TRBV7-2 and TRBJ2-7, is GAGVSQSPSNKVTEKGKDVELRCDPISGHTALYWYRQSLGQGLEFLIYFQGNSAPDKSGLPSDRFSAERTGGSVSTLTIQRTQQEDSAVYLCASSLGRGPYEQYFGPGTRLTVT.

This rearrangement joins TRBV29-1 to TRBJ2-1, with D possibly being TRBD1 (6 bases). Trimming removed 7 bases at V and 8 bases at J, with 15 bases between. Germline V gene sequence: CDR1 SQVTM, CDR2 ANQGSEA. The CDR3 is 12 residues long. The CDR3 is CSAHRAVDEQFF. The CDR3 DNA is TGCAGCGCACACAGGGCTGTCGATGAGCAGTTCTTC.

The chain couples TRBV10-3 to TRBJ1-1; unclear D gene. The V end lost 6 bases, the J end lost 3 bases, and 5 bases lay between the germline ends. CDR1 is ENHRY, CDR2 SYGVKD, per germline. There are 11 residues in the CDR3. Here the CDR3 reads CAIRRDTEAFF. In DNA form, the CDR3 reads TGTGCCATCAGACGGGACACTGAAGCTTTCTTT.

The CDR3 protein is CASSLASSLDTIYF. As DNA, the CDR3 is TGCGCCAGCAGCTTGGCTAGTTCCCTGGACACCATATATTTT. The chain uses TRBV5-1 and TRBJ1-3; D uncertain. The CDR3 is 14 residues long. From germline, CDR1 is SGHRS and CDR2 YFSETQ. Trimming pared 0 bases from V and 8 bases from J, leaving 12 bases between. The full variable domain, completed using reference TRBV5-1 and TRBJ1-3, is KAGVTQTPRYLIKTRGQQVTLSCSPISGHRSVSWYQQTPGQGLQFLFEYFSETQRNKGNFPGRFSGRQFSNSRSEMNVSTLELGDSALYLCASSLASSLDTIYFGEGSWLTVV.

J is TRBJ1-4 and V is TRBV24-1; D possibly corresponds to TRBD1 (5 bases). This CDR3 has 11 residues. Trimming took 9 bases from V and 8 from J, leaving 9 bases between them. Germline values: CDR1 KGHDR, CDR2 SFDVKD. The CDR3, as DNA: TGTGCCACCGGGAGGGGAGAAAAACTGTTTTTT. It specifies CATGRGEKLFF.

The chain recombines TRBV12-3 or TRBV12-4 with TRBJ1-4, with D hard to call. This CDR3 region has 11 residues. Trimming removed 6 bases at V and 4 bases at J, with 3 bases between. The CDR3 protein is CASSVNEKLFF. The CDR3 DNA reads as TGTGCCAGCAGCGTTAATGAAAAACTGTTTTTT.

This clone was seen more than once but under ten times. The chain recombines TRBV19 with TRBJ1-6, with 7 bases lining up with TRBD1. Trimming cost V 2 bases and J 0 bases; bases outside gene matches: 10. The germline V gene encodes CDR1 LNHDA and CDR2 SQIVND (reference sequence). CDR3 length equals 19 residues. CDR3 sequence (DNA): TGTGCCAGTAGTATAAAGGGGACAGACGGTAGCTCCTATAATTCACCCCTCCACTTT. Translated, it gives CASSIKGTDGSSYNSPLHF.

The chain combines TRBV12-3 or TRBV12-4 with TRBJ1-4; maybe TRBD1 (5 bases). The CDR3 is 13 residues long. V was pared by 8 bases and J by 3 bases, with 10 bases between. In DNA form, the CDR3 reads TGTGCCAGCCCGGGGGTCCCTAATGAAAAACTGTTTTTT. Its translation is CASPGVPNEKLFF.

The V and J genes are TRBV6-5 and TRBJ1-2, with 12 bases matching TRBD1. Germline CDR1 reads MNHEY; CDR2 reads SVGAGI. This CDR3 has 15 amino acids. The ends lost 6 bases at V and 8 bases at J; junction bases unmatched: 10. CDR3 nucleotides: TGTGCCAGCAGCAGGCCGGGACAGGGGGCGAAAGGCTACACCTTC. Amino acids: CASSRPGQGAKGYTF.

The chain recombines TRBV6-5 with TRBJ1-2; possible D gene TRBD1, 5 bases. The CDR3 is 14 residues long. V lost 6 bases and J 4 bases, leaving 15 bases between the germline ends. Germline CDR1 MNHEY, CDR2 SVGAGI. The CDR3 sequence: CASRDAGQVYGYTF. CDR3 nucleotides: TGTGCCAGCAGGGACGCGGGGCAGGTCTATGGCTACACCTTC.

This clone was found once. The rearrangement links TRBV18 to TRBJ2-3, with D possibly matching TRBD2 (5 bases). The CDR3 extends over 14 amino acids. Germline CDR1 KGHSH, CDR2 LQKENI. V was shortened by 3 bases and J by 4 bases, with 11 bases between the two germline ends. The CDR3, as DNA: TGTGCCAGCTCACCCGGACTGACATCAGATACGCAGTATTTT. This translates into CASSPGLTSDTQYF.

CDR3 sequence: CASSATESSSYNSPLHF. CDR3 sequence (DNA): TGCGCCAGCAGCGCGACAGAATCGAGCTCCTATAATTCACCCCTCCACTTT. The chain is built from TRBV5-1 and TRBJ1-6, with D maybe TRBD1 (5 bases). The V gene's germline CDR1 is SGHRS and CDR2 YFSETQ. The CDR3 length is 17 residues. The ends were cut back, 4 bases at V and 0 bases at J, with 14 bases in the middle. The full variable domain, rest sourced from reference TRBV5-1 and TRBJ1-6, is KAGVTQTPRYLIKTRGQQVTLSCSPISGHRSVSWYQQTPGQGLQFLFEYFSETQRNKGNFPGRFSGRQFSNSRSEMNVSTLELGDSALYLCASSATESSSYNSPLHFGNGTRLTVT.